The rows below give T cell receptor beta chains drawn from one sample of a study of blood T cells in healthy people across ages. TCRdb independently ran MiXCR on the 5' RACE reads; one entry per CDR3 protein. In the table there are hundreds of thousands of distinct CDR3 sequences, 24% of which are singletons. These data also featured in a second study, about T cells of mothers and their children.

The source material was blood. These receptors originate from a boy aged 10-17 years in good health. Both conserved end residues are part of each CDR3.

v_gene	j_gene	CDR3aa
TRBV12-3/TRBV12-4	TRBJ2-5	CASRDLNEETQYF
TRBV19	TRBJ2-1	CASSIQGESSYNEQFF
TRBV4-2	.	CASSQDAGGAYNEQFF
TRBV7-9	TRBJ2-2	CASSLTGAGTGEQFF
TRBV7-2	TRBJ2-1	CASSFWGQGYNEQFF
TRBV7-2	TRBJ2-1	CASSLDSGRRSYNEQFF
TRBV7-9	TRBJ2-1	CASSLAYFGRYNEQFF
TRBV7-9	TRBJ2-3	CVSSLGLAGTSSTDTQYF
TRBV12-3/TRBV12-4	TRBJ2-1	CASSLPRRSSYNEQFF
TRBV13	TRBJ2-6	CASSYGGTGANVLTF
TRBV24-1	TRBJ2-3	CATSVADTQYF
TRBV3-1	.	CASSPLAGDEQYF
TRBV2	TRBJ1-1	CASSEGGVKAFF
TRBV20-1	TRBJ2-1	CSAPGLGQHSYNEQFF
TRBV11-2	TRBJ2-5	CASSLDRAATGFF
TRBV7-9	TRBJ2-1	CASETTSLGGDNEQFF
TRBV29-1	TRBJ2-2	CSVEVKGAGTGELFF
TRBV6-1	TRBJ1-1	CASHGLGGPNTEAFF
TRBV14	TRBJ2-2	CASSQDPAGHRNTGELFF
TRBV6-4	TRBJ1-6	CASSDSTGGSPLHF
TRBV18	TRBJ2-3	CVTEDRGRDTQYF
TRBV30	TRBJ2-3	CARGLTSTDTQYF
TRBV24-1	.	CATSDPPAGNEQFF
TRBV2	TRBJ2-5	CASSEPFAGWETQYF
TRBV15	TRBJ1-4	CATSRDKVVFEKLFF
TRBV3-1	TRBJ2-3	CASSQAASGSGYTQYF
TRBV4-1	.	CASSPQTGASYEQYF
TRBV9	TRBJ2-3	CASSVETGRTDTQYF
TRBV27	TRBJ2-3	CASSPRTTSGRQRSTQYF
TRBV9	TRBJ2-3	CASSSGPEGGDTQYF
TRBV28	TRBJ1-4	CASSLWRGQATNEKLFF
TRBV20-1	TRBJ1-5	CSAIRLGTALYSNQPQHF
TRBV12-3/TRBV12-4	TRBJ2-1	CASSPSGTENNEQFF
TRBV3-1	TRBJ2-5	CASSPGQTQYF
TRBV2	TRBJ2-6	CASSEVESGANVLTF
TRBV4-2	TRBJ2-7	CASSPSDEAYEQYF
TRBV20-1	TRBJ2-7	CSARDGAGGDEQYF
TRBV7-9	TRBJ1-2	CASSADRANYGYTF
TRBV28	TRBJ2-7	CASSLLWTSVPLEQYF
TRBV12-5	.	CASGLVLAGGPLDNEQFF
TRBV27	TRBJ2-1	CASSGQTSGRVRSYNEQFF
TRBV4-1	TRBJ2-1	CASSQNYPSYNEQFF